This T cell receptor beta chain was observed in a study of breast tumors, draining lymph nodes, adjacent tissues (dated by TCRdb to about 2016). At the level of the whole study: Breast cancer patients provided tumor, adjacent nontumor tissue and axillary lymph nodes, and the study compared the TCR beta repertoires across these three sources. In human breast cancer, the study set out to assess how tumor, surrounding tissue and draining lymph node repertoires relate to one another and whether T cells might be exchanged between them.

Sequenced using an Illumina HiSeq 2000. TCR beta chain libraries were generated by multiplex PCR amplification. The amplified TCR beta chain products were analyzed by high-throughput sequencing. Using fastp trimming at Q25 and MiXCR clonotype assembly, TCRdb reanalyzed the public sequencing data and kept in-frame beta chains. Rows with one shared CDR3 protein collapse into an entry with the most common genes and DNA. Counted in this sample were about 130,000 distinct CDR3 sequences; around 21% of them appeared once. 2.2% of the sample lies in the top ten. Lymph node samples were obtained from the axillary draining lymph nodes of breast cancer patients. With regard to this clonotype: Its target antigen remains unknown. With a much larger clone just one base away, this may be a read error.

V is pruned by 5 bases and J by 4 bases, leaving 18 bases of the junction without a gene match. CDR1 is given as SGHTA and CDR2 as FQGNSA, both from the germline V gene. The CDR3 measures 18 amino acids from cysteine to phenylalanine. Solely the CDR3 DNA is kept, with 54 bases framed from the first base. Overall results and qualifications from the work: The similarity between tumor and nontumor tissue repertoires was significantly greater in luminal-like breast cancer than in basal-like breast cancer. Tumors showed preferential V and J gene usage, and their T-cell repertoire diversity fell below that of lymph nodes yet above that of nontumor tissue. The conclusion that tumor T cells originate in lymph nodes was presented as consistent with a hypothesis rather than as directly demonstrated. A scenario in which most tumor T cells derive from the lymph node and then expand within tumor tissue was judged to be consistent with the data.

Sequenced material: axillary lymph node tissue. The chain was built from TRBV7-2 and TRBJ2-3; 7 bases in the junction line up with TRBD1. This clonotype originated in a female donor with breast cancer. Some clones in this sample may be carry-over from other donors' samples. The CDR3 region: CASSRAPTGRLGADTQYF. The bases read TGTGCCAGCAGCCGGGCGCCGACAGGGCGATTGGGCGCAGATACGCAGTATTTT.